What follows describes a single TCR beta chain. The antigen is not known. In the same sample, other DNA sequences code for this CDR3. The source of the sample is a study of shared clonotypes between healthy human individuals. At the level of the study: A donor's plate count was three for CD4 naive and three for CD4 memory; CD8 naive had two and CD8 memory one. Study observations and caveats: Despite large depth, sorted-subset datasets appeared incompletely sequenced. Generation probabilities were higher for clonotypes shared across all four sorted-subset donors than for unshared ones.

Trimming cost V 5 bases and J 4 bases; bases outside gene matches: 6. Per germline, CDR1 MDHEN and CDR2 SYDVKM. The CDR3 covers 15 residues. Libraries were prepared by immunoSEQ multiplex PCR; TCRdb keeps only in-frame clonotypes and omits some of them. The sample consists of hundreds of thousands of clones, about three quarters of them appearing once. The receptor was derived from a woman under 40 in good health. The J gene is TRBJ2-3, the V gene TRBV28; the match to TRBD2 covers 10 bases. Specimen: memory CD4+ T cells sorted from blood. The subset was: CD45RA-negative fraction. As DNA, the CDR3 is TGTGCCAGCAGTCCCCGGCTAGCGGGAGCAGATACGCAGTATTTT. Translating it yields CASSPRLAGADTQYF.